This TCR beta chain was retrieved from a study of T cells expressing NK-cell markers. As for the study in general: Beta-chain profiling covered CD3+CD56+NKG2C+, CD3+CD56+NKG2C- and CD3+CD56-NKG2C+ sorted subsets. Of eight sequenced donors, seven were HCMV-seropositive and one HCMV-seronegative.

Study-level points and caveats: It was still unclear whether expanded NKG2C+ T cell clones were HCMV specific. Roughly 6 donors had dominant NKG2C+ clonotypes that comprised about 1.0-7.5% of their CD8+ T cells.

About this clonotype: Its specificity is not known.

This CDR3 contains 15 residues. Germline assignment: CDR1 MDHEN and CDR2 SYDVKM. One entry per CDR3 protein, without DNA, is what TCRdb gives after re-calling the 5' RACE reads. The listing records about 410,000 distinct CDR3 sequences. Sequencing was done on a sample of blood T cells: a sorted CD56 or NKG2C T cell subset, CD4+ or CD8+ T cells, or bulk PBMC T cells (not recorded which). The sequence derives from a woman in her 50s in good health. The J gene is TRBJ2-5, the V gene TRBV28; as DNA is missing, the TRBD1 call by TCRdb cannot be tested. The CDR3 sequence: CASSFSSGTWGTQYF.